This passage covers 25 T cell receptor beta chains from one sample sequenced in a study of CD8 T cells in ankylosing spondylitis. The antigens of these receptors remain unknown. Via MiXCR, TCRdb re-called the 5' RACE reads, giving one row per CDR3 protein. The data contain more than 650,000 distinct CDR3 sequences, 10% to 15% of them singletons. Study-level findings and limits: Made up of about eight highly homologous variants, a TCR beta motif appeared characteristic of ankylosing spondylitis blood.

The sample was blood, either unsorted or a sorted T cell fraction (not recorded which). These receptor sequences come from a male donor with ankylosing spondylitis.

V gene TRBV20-1 combines with J gene TRBJ2-7, with TRBD2 matching 14 bases. This CDR3 has 19 amino acids. Germline CDR1 is DFQATT and CDR2 is SNEGSKA (reference sequence). J was trimmed by 4 bases and V by 5 bases; bases with no gene match: 19. Here the CDR3 DNA reads TGCAGTGCTCGGATTCGCGGGACTAGCGGGAGAGGGGGGTATTACGAGCAGTACTTC. Translation gives CSARIRGTSGRGGYYEQYF.

The chain joins TRBV6-2 or TRBV6-3 to TRBJ2-7, with a possible D match to TRBD2 (5 bases). Germline V lookup: CDR1 MNHEY, CDR2 SVGEGT. The CDR3 length is 16 residues. Trimming shortened V by 0 bases and J by 0 bases, and 12 bases separated the two germline ends. The DNA of the CDR3 is TGTGCCAGCAGTTACTCCGGAGCGGTACTCTCCTACGAGCAGTACTTC. Translating it yields CASSYSGAVLSYEQYF.

This clonotype was observed a few times. V gene TRBV4-3 combines with J gene TRBJ2-7, with D possibly matching TRBD2 (5 bases). The V gene's germline CDR1 is LGHNA and CDR2 YSLEER. The CDR3 covers 15 residues. With 3 bases removed from V and 3 bases from J, the gap between germline ends came to 15 bases. The CDR3 DNA follows: TGCGCCAGCAGCCAGAGGGCCTCGGTCCTCTACGAGCAGTACTTC. Translation: CASSQRASVLYEQYF.

The table lists this clonotype with a few counts. This sequence joins TRBV10-3 and TRBJ2-1, with D perhaps matching TRBD2 (5 bases). The CDR3 has 14 amino acids. Trimming cost V 2 bases and J 4 bases, with 9 bases left between them. Germline values: CDR1 ENHRY, CDR2 SYGVKD. The CDR3 loop reads CAISETGLYNEQFF. The CDR3 coding sequence is TGTGCCATCAGTGAGACGGGGTTGTACAATGAGCAGTTCTTC.

This clonotype was picked up a small number of times. This chain connects TRBV24-1 to TRBJ2-5; D unresolved. Trimming took 4 bases from V and 3 from J, leaving 5 bases between them. The CDR3 has 12 residues. Germline V CDR1 and CDR2: KGHDR, SFDVKD. CDR3 region: CATSDPEETQYF. The CDR3 DNA follows: TGTGCCACCAGTGACCCGGAAGAGACCCAGTACTTC.

The genes are TRBV5-5 and TRBJ2-2; TRBD1 might be the D (6 bases). There are 16 residues in the CDR3. V was trimmed by 0 bases and J by 2 bases, leaving 11 bases between them. Germline-derived CDR1 and CDR2 are SGHKS and YYEKEE (reference sequence). CDR3 region: CASSLVIGGNTGELFF. CDR3 bases: TGTGCCAGCAGCTTGGTAATAGGGGGAAACACCGGGGAGCTGTTTTTT.

This chain joins TRBV5-1 and TRBJ2-3, with TRBD2 matching over 9 bases. V shed 1 base, J shed 2 bases, and the junction held 2 bases outside the gene matches. CDR3 length equals 15 residues. Germline CDR1 and CDR2: SGHRS and YFSETQ. This CDR3 is CASSLRLAVTDTQYF. The CDR3 DNA is TGCGCCAGCAGCTTGAGACTAGCGGTCACAGATACGCAGTATTTT.

This clonotype has only a few counts. The rearrangement links TRBV14 to TRBJ1-3; D gene ambiguous. Deletions cut 3 bases from V and 4 bases from J, with 13 bases between. This CDR3 contains 15 residues. Germline-derived CDR1 and CDR2 are SGHDN and FVKESK. The CDR3 sequence is CASSQGQRVGNTIYF. As DNA, the CDR3 is TGTGCCAGCAGCCAGGGTCAACGTGTGGGAAACACCATATATTTT. The full variable domain, its missing parts supplied by reference TRBV14 and TRBJ1-3, is EAGVTQFPSHSVIEKGQTVTLRCDPISGHDNLYWYRRVMGKEIKFLLHFVKESKQDESGMPNNRFLAERTGGTYSTLKVQPAELEDSGVYFCASSQGQRVGNTIYFGEGSWLTVV.

The J gene is TRBJ1-2, the V gene TRBV2; D gene uncertain. CDR1 SNHLY and CDR2 FYNNEI come from the germline V gene. V shed 2 bases and J shed 3 bases, with 10 bases lying between them. CDR3 length: 14 residues. The CDR3 sequence: CASSELESHYGYTF. The CDR3 coding sequence is TGTGCCAGCAGTGAATTGGAGTCTCACTATGGCTACACCTTC.

The V gene is TRBV6-1, the J gene TRBJ2-7, with 9 bases identical to TRBD1. The CDR3 consists of 16 residues. Germline trimming cut 7 bases from V and 2 bases from J; bases unmatched to any gene: 12. Germline-derived CDR1 and CDR2 are MNHNS and SASEGT. The CDR3 DNA reads as TGTGCCAGCAAACGAGGGACAGGGACGATCGCCTACGAGCAGTACTTC. This sequence encodes CASKRGTGTIAYEQYF.

This clonotype occurred many times. The chain links TRBV6-1 to TRBJ2-1; possibly TRBD2 for D (6 bases). The CDR3 consists of 15 residues. V lost 3 bases and J lost 6, with 15 bases in between. Per the germline V gene, CDR1 is MNHNS and CDR2 is SASEGT. The chain's CDR3 is CASSETSHPINEQFF. In DNA form, the CDR3 reads TGTGCCAGCAGTGAGACTAGTCACCCAATCAATGAGCAGTTCTTC.

This clonotype was detected a few times. V gene TRBV5-1 combines with J gene TRBJ2-7; D gene ambiguous. There are 17 residues in the CDR3. V dropped 1 base and J dropped 3 bases, with 20 bases sitting between them. CDR1 is SGHRS and CDR2 is YFSETQ in the germline V gene. The CDR3 bases are TGCGCCAGCAGCTTGACCCCCGCGTTGGAAGGGCGCTACGAGCAGTACTTC. Translating it yields CASSLTPALEGRYEQYF.

The CDR3 here is CASNPSANTGELFF. The DNA for the CDR3 is TGTGCCAGCAACCCCTCGGCGAACACCGGGGAGCTGTTTTTT. The genes are TRBV7-2 and TRBJ2-2; D ambiguous. Per the germline V gene, CDR1 is SGHTA and CDR2 is FQGNSA. The CDR3 extends over 14 amino acids. V was pared by 7 bases and J by 0 bases, with 9 bases between.

The V and J genes are TRBV20-1 and TRBJ2-5; D is possibly TRBD1 or TRBD2 (6 bases each). The CDR3 runs to 14 residues. Germline CDR1 reads DFQATT; CDR2 reads SNEGSKA (reference sequence). V dropped 6 bases and J dropped 0 bases, with 14 bases sitting between them. The DNA of the CDR3 is TGCAGTGCGACTAGGGACACACACCAAGAGACCCAGTACTTC. Its translation: CSATRDTHQETQYF.

The chain is built from TRBV20-1 and TRBJ1-2; 10 bases map to TRBD1. Looked up from germline, CDR1 is DFQATT and CDR2 is SNEGSKA (reference sequence). Losses at the gene ends were 4 bases for V and 8 bases for J; bases not matched to a gene: 7. The CDR3 has 13 residues. Here the CDR3 DNA reads TGCAGTGCTACAAGGGACAGGGGACAAGGCTACACCTTC. Its translation: CSATRDRGQGYTF.

This clonotype has only a few counts. V is TRBV15 and J is TRBJ1-3, with TRBD1 identical over 7 bases. The germline V gene has CDR1 LNHNV and CDR2 YYDKDF (reference sequence). This CDR3 is built from 16 residues. V was pared by 7 bases and J by 0 bases, with 9 bases of the junction left unmatched. The DNA of the CDR3 is TGTGCCACCACCAAACTTGGACAGGCCTCTGGAAACACCATATATTTT. Amino acid sequence: CATTKLGQASGNTIYF.

This clonotype turned up a few times. CDR3 DNA: TGTGCCAGCAGCCTCAGTATTAGCAATCAGCCCCAGCATTTT. This gives the protein CASSLSISNQPQHF. The chain joins TRBV27 to TRBJ1-5; no clear D. CDR3 length equals 14 residues. The V gene lost 6 bases and the J gene lost 0 bases, with 9 bases spanning the gap. Germline CDR1 reads MNHEY; CDR2 reads SMNVEV (reference sequence).

This clonotype was seen many times. This sequence joins TRBV20-1 and TRBJ2-3, with D perhaps assigned TRBD1 or TRBD2 (5 bases each). The CDR3 spans 13 residues. Per the germline V gene, CDR1 is DFQATT and CDR2 is SNEGSKA (reference sequence). The CDR3 here is CSSRGEGTDTQYF. For the CDR3, the DNA is TGCAGCTCTAGGGGAGAGGGGACAGATACGCAGTATTTT.

This clonotype was seen at least ten times. This chain links TRBV20-1 with TRBJ2-7; possible D gene TRBD1, 5 bases. V was cut by 5 bases and J by 2 bases, with 13 bases left in between. Germline CDR1 is DFQATT and CDR2 is SNEGSKA (reference sequence). The CDR3 contains 13 residues. CDR3 protein: CSARRTDTYEQYF. The CDR3 bases are TGCAGTGCTCGCCGCACGGACACCTACGAGCAGTACTTC.

The rearrangement uses TRBV7-2 and TRBJ2-7, with D possibly being TRBD1 or TRBD2 (5 bases each). V lost 5 bases, J lost 4 bases, and 18 bases lay in between. This CDR3 contains 15 residues. Germline CDR1 reads SGHTA; CDR2 reads FQGNSA. Here the CDR3 DNA reads TGTGCCAGCAGCCTAGACTGGGACCCTGGGTACGAGCAGTACTTC. As protein: CASSLDWDPGYEQYF. The whole variable domain, remainder taken from reference TRBV7-2 and TRBJ2-7, is GAGVSQSPSNKVTEKGKDVELRCDPISGHTALYWYRQSLGQGLEFLIYFQGNSAPDKSGLPSDRFSAERTGGSVSTLTIQRTQQEDSAVYLCASSLDWDPGYEQYFGPGTRLTVT.

In its sample, this clonotype was seen once. The chain uses TRBV7-7 and TRBJ2-2; either TRBD1 or TRBD2 may supply D (5 bases each). Germline V gene lookup returns CDR1 SSHAT and CDR2 FNYEAQ (reference sequence). CDR3 length: 12 residues. The CDR3 loop reads CAGGPITGELFF. The CDR3 DNA reads TGTGCTGGGGGACCGATAACCGGGGAGCTGTTTTTT.

This clonotype was counted a few times. The rearrangement joins TRBV7-2 to TRBJ1-1; D gene uncertain. CDR1 and CDR2 (germline): SGHTA, FQGNSA. The CDR3 has 11 amino acids. V was trimmed by 5 bases and J by 11 bases, leaving 12 bases between them. The DNA of the CDR3 is TGTGCCAGCAGCCACGGACCCTTGGCTTTCTTT. As protein: CASSHGPLAFF. The whole variable domain, remainder taken from reference TRBV7-2 and TRBJ1-1, is GAGVSQSPSNKVTEKGKDVELRCDPISGHTALYWYRQSLGQGLEFLIYFQGNSAPDKSGLPSDRFSAERTGGSVSTLTIQRTQQEDSAVYLCASSHGPLAFFGQGTRLTVV.

The chain has TRBV7-2 and TRBJ2-2; D call uncertain. Looked up from germline, CDR1 is SGHTA and CDR2 is FQGNSA. This CDR3 contains 14 residues. The V and J ends lost 4 bases and 6 bases respectively, with 12 bases between them. The CDR3 DNA sequence: TGTGCCAGCAGCTCCGCGCGTCTGTCCGGGGAGCTGTTTTTT. Its protein product is CASSSARLSGELFF. The full variable domain, with the rest looked up from reference TRBV7-2 and TRBJ2-2, is GAGVSQSPSNKVTEKGKDVELRCDPISGHTALYWYRQSLGQGLEFLIYFQGNSAPDKSGLPSDRFSAERTGGSVSTLTIQRTQQEDSAVYLCASSSARLSGELFFGEGSRLTVL.

This clonotype was detected a few times. The chain links TRBV7-2 to TRBJ1-2; D call uncertain. Trimming shortened V by 3 bases and J by 8 bases, and 4 bases separated the two germline ends. CDR3 length: 10 residues. Looked up from germline, CDR1 is SGHTA and CDR2 is FQGNSA. The CDR3, as DNA: TGTGCCAGCAGCTTCAACGGCTACACCTTC. Its translation is CASSFNGYTF.

CDR3 amino acids: CASSHPVGANYGYTF. DNA of the CDR3: TGCGCCAGCAGCCACCCAGTGGGAGCTAACTATGGCTACACCTTC. J is TRBJ1-2 and V is TRBV4-1; D unresolved. Trimming left V 3 bases short and J 0 bases short, with 11 bases between. From germline, CDR1 is MGHRA and CDR2 YSYEKL. CDR3 length equals 15 residues.